This T cell receptor (beta chain) was documented in a study of cytomegalovirus exposure and HLA in healthy donors. Only in-frame clones appear in the TCRdb table, and some are missing; sequencing was by immunoSEQ multiplex PCR. There are 200,000 to 300,000 clones in the sample; approximately 84% occur only once, and 1% to 1.5% lies in the top ten. Study results and limitations: In vitro testing confirmed three CMV-associated chains as specific for CMV antigens. There were 150 to 200 TCR beta chains listed as cytomegalovirus-associated.

While the first cohort had 500 to 700 subjects, the donors belonged to the separate validation cohort of over a hundred subjects. As regards this clone: The antigen is undetermined.

This CDR3 is 14 amino acids long. V lost 0 bases to trimming and J lost 6 bases, with 10 bases between them. Germline CDR1 is SGHTA and CDR2 is FQGNSA. The specimen sequenced was PBMCs. J is TRBJ2-3 and V is TRBV7-2; the D is unclear. The TCR comes from a woman aged 30 to 39 in good health and CMV-seropositive. CDR3 DNA: TGTGCCAGCAGCTTAGCGCAGAAATACGATACGCAGTATTTT. This sequence encodes CASSLAQKYDTQYF.